This T cell receptor beta chain is from a study of T-cell reconstitution after alpha-beta-depleted transplantation in children. Study results and caveats: When one year had passed after transplant, most T-cell counts and diversity came from newly produced T cells. Reportedly, alpha-beta T cells present about two months post-transplant originated from several hundred expanded clones of graft origin. Some patients showed high day-60 TCRbeta diversity, which derived from surviving recipient T cells and thymic progenitors.

Ten or more counts support this clonotype. Its antigen is unknown. The CDR3 has 14 amino acids. Germline V gene lookup returns CDR1 GTSNPN and CDR2 SVGIG (reference sequence). With 8 bases clipped from V and 3 bases from J, the junction kept 10 bases outside the gene matches. A TCRbeta library incorporating unique molecular identifiers was prepared. TCRdb re-called the PCR reads through MiXCR, storing one row per CDR3 protein. The sample contains approximately 300,000 distinct CDR3 sequences, 11% of which appear only once. The clonotype comes from a male patient between 2 and 15 years old who had a stem cell transplant for chronic granulomatous disease, so the T cells may come from the graft donor. The chain has TRBV30 and TRBJ2-3; TRBD1 matches 8 bases. The sample here was peripheral blood, taken 180 days after TCRalphabeta/CD19-depleted stem cell transplant. CDR3 protein: CARSGRGLTDTQYF. CDR3 bases: TGTGCCCGTTCCGGCAGGGGGCTAACAGATACGCAGTATTTT.